A single sample gave rise to the 13 T cell receptor beta chains below, sequenced in a study of blood T cell repertoires in COVID-19. Assay: immunoSEQ multiplex PCR; the TCRdb copy retains only in-frame clones and omits some. Of approximately 15,000 clones in the sample, roughly 91% were seen once. What was sequenced was peripheral blood. These receptors came from a woman aged 70 to 79 in a cohort sampled during active or convalescent COVID-19.

The gene calls are TRBV19 and TRBJ1-5; D is unclear. With 7 bases removed from V and 3 bases from J, the gap between germline ends came to 16 bases. CDR1 and CDR2 (germline): LNHDA, SQIVND (reference sequence). The CDR3 is 15 amino acids. CDR3 sequence: CASTAAVIANQPQHF. The DNA of the CDR3 is TGTGCCAGTACTGCAGCCGTTATAGCCAATCAGCCCCAGCATTTT.

CDR3 loop: CASSLESGGAGETQYF. The CDR3, as DNA: TGCGCCAGCAGCTTGGAGAGCGGGGGAGCTGGAGAGACCCAGTACTTC. The chain uses TRBV5-1 and TRBJ2-5; 8 bases fit TRBD2. Germline V gives CDR1 SGHRS, CDR2 YFSETQ. The J segment lost 4 bases and the V segment lost 0 bases, leaving 8 bases of the junction unmatched. The CDR3 has 16 residues.

The rearrangement links TRBV4-1 to TRBJ2-3, with 13 bases fitting TRBD2. J gave up 4 bases and V 4 bases, and 8 bases lay outside the gene matches. CDR1 is MGHRA, CDR2 YSYEKL, per germline. This CDR3 comprises 17 residues. CDR3 loop: CASSRVRLAGGADTQYF. The CDR3 DNA reads TGCGCCAGCAGCCGGGTTCGACTAGCGGGGGGCGCAGATACGCAGTATTTT.

CDR3 loop: CASSPPGEQPQHF. CDR3 DNA: TGCGCCAGCAGCCCTCCGGGAGAGCAGCCCCAGCATTTT. The chain has TRBV4-1 and TRBJ1-5, with D hard to call. The CDR3 spans 13 residues. The V end was cut by 4 bases, the J end by 7 bases, with 11 bases between. From germline, CDR1 is MGHRA and CDR2 YSYEKL.

About this clone: At one of its ends the junction is not consistent with the germline gene, which may arise from a read error. The chain has TRBV24-1 and TRBJ1-5, with D unclear. The CDR3 loop spans 13 amino acids. Germline V gene sequence: CDR1 KGHDR, CDR2 SFDVKD. The CDR3 region is CATSGEGNQPQHF. The CDR3 nucleotides read TGTGCCACAAGTGGAGAGGGCAATCAGCCCCAGCATTTT.

As concerns this clone: Distinct nucleotide sequences in the sample also encode this CDR3. V usage is TRBV4-3 and J usage is TRBJ1-4; 9 bases line up with TRBD1. The CDR3 length is 15 residues. Per the germline V gene, CDR1 is LGHNA and CDR2 is YSLEER. Trimming at V came to 0 bases and at J to 5 bases, leaving 1 base not matched to a gene. CDR3 loop: CASSQEGQGNEKLFF. The CDR3 DNA reads as TGCGCCAGCAGCCAAGAAGGACAGGGGAATGAAAAACTGTTTTTT.

This chain uses TRBV18 with TRBJ1-2; 8 bases are a match to TRBD1. The CDR3 runs 15 residues. Trimming removed 3 bases from V and 1 base from J; junction bases left unmatched: 4. CDR1 KGHSH and CDR2 LQKENI come from the germline V gene. Here the CDR3 DNA reads TGTGCCAGCTCACCCGGACAGGGAATTAACTATGGCTACACCTTC. This codes for CASSPGQGINYGYTF.

The chain combines TRBV27 with TRBJ2-5; perhaps TRBD1 as D (5 bases). This CDR3 has 13 amino acids. With 7 bases removed from V and 2 bases from J, the gap between germline ends came to 11 bases. Germline V gene lookup returns CDR1 MNHEY and CDR2 SMNVEV (reference sequence). The CDR3 sequence: CASTLTEQETQYF. DNA for the CDR3: TGTGCCAGCACCTTGACAGAACAAGAGACCCAGTACTTC.

The chain uses TRBV6-2 or TRBV6-3 and TRBJ2-3, with D tentatively TRBD2 (5 bases). The germline V and J ends were trimmed by 2 bases and 0 bases, with 15 bases remaining between them. The CDR3 covers 17 residues. CDR1 MNHEY and CDR2 SVGEGT come from the germline V gene. The CDR3 DNA is TGTGCCAGCAGTTACAGGAGGTCGACTACTAGCACAGATACGCAGTATTTT. Translating it yields CASSYRRSTTSTDTQYF.

The chain combines TRBV4-3 with TRBJ2-5; unclear D gene. CDR1 is LGHNA, CDR2 YSLEER, per germline. The CDR3 covers 15 residues. V shed 3 bases and J shed 1 base, with 12 bases lying between them. The CDR3 is CASSHHWAAQETQYF. In nucleotides, the CDR3 is TGCGCCAGCAGCCATCACTGGGCAGCCCAAGAGACCCAGTACTTC.

The chain uses TRBV5-4 and TRBJ2-7, with 12 bases fitting TRBD2. The V gene's germline CDR1 is SGHNT and CDR2 YYREEE (reference sequence). The CDR3 consists of 16 residues. V dropped 4 bases and J dropped 0; count of bases not matched to a gene: 5. CDR3 loop: CASSTWTSGDSYEQYF. CDR3 sequence (DNA): TGTGCCAGCAGCACCTGGACTAGCGGGGACTCCTACGAGCAGTACTTC.

This rearrangement joins TRBV5-5 to TRBJ2-7, with D perhaps TRBD1 (7 bases). Trimming left V 0 bases short and J 0 bases short, with 10 bases between. The CDR3 has 15 amino acids. Germline V gives CDR1 SGHKS, CDR2 YYEKEE (reference sequence). This CDR3 reads CASSLGQGLSYEQYF. CDR3 bases: TGTGCCAGCAGCTTGGGACAGGGACTCTCCTACGAGCAGTACTTC.

This clone was recorded a few times. This chain joins TRBV12-3 or TRBV12-4 and TRBJ1-1, with 9 bases lining up with TRBD1. V lost 6 bases to trimming and J lost 2 bases; unmatched junction nucleotides: 1. This CDR3 has 13 residues. The CDR3 loop reads CASRGQGNTEAFF. CDR3 in DNA: TGTGCCAGCAGGGGACAGGGAAACACTGAAGCTTTCTTT.